This is a list of T cell receptor beta chains from one sample in a study of identical twins. Each CDR3 protein gets one entry after TCRdb re-called the 5' RACE reads with MiXCR. The sample comprises approximately 500,000 distinct CDR3 sequences, about 16% of which are singletons, and roughly 0.44% rests with the top ten. This sample was shared with a second study, whose subject was yellow fever vaccine responses in identical twins.

Material for sequencing was CD4+ T cells sorted from blood. All receptors derive from a woman younger than 30 in good health. CDR3s include the opening cysteine and the closing phenylalanine or tryptophan. D genes are given only for firm matches. Clone size, where shown, is once, few, many, or a class for clones that have expanded.

>.|TRBV3-1|TRBJ2-3|.
TGTGCCAGCAGCCAAGTTGGACAGCGGGTTAGCACAGATACGCAGTATTTT
CASSQVGQRVSTDTQYF
>.|TRBV19|TRBJ2-1|many
TGTGCCAGTAGTCGCGGGGCACCTTACAATGAGCAGTTCTTC
CASSRGAPYNEQFF
>.|TRBV5-5|TRBJ2-1|many
TGTGCCAGCAGCTTGAGGGGGGCTGGCAATGAGCAGTTCTTC
CASSLRGAGNEQFF
>.|TRBV3-1|TRBJ1-3|few
TGTGCCAGCAGCCAAGATTCGGGAGGAAACACCATATATTTT
CASSQDSGGNTIYF
>.|TRBV5-6|TRBJ1-4|few
TGTGCCAGCAGGAACCGTGGGGATGGAGAAAAACTGTTTTTT
CASRNRGDGEKLFF
>.|TRBV20-1|TRBJ2-1|few
TGCAGTGCTCAGTTACACGACAATGAGCAGTTCTTC
CSAQLHDNEQFF
>.|TRBV5-1|TRBJ1-1|many
TGCGCCAGCAGCTTGGGGGCGTCAGGGAACACTGAAGCTTTCTTT
CASSLGASGNTEAFF
>.|TRBV20-1|TRBJ2-1|.
TGCAGTGGAGAACGACTAGTCCGGAATGAGCAGTTCTTC
CSGERLVRNEQFF
>.|TRBV24-1|TRBJ2-3|.
TGTGCCACCAGTAAAGGACAGATCAGCACAGATACGCAGTATTTT
CATSKGQISTDTQYF
>.|TRBV27|TRBJ2-7|.
TGTGCCAGCAGTTCCTTAAACAGGGCTTCCTACGAGCAGTACTTC
CASSSLNRASYEQYF
>TRBD1|TRBV15|TRBJ2-7|.
TGTGCCACCAGCAGTGAGCCGGGACAGGGTTCGTACGAGCAGTACTTC
CATSSEPGQGSYEQYF
>.|TRBV20-1|TRBJ1-6|few
TGCAGTGCTAGAGATTTTGCGGGTTCACCCCTCCACTTT
CSARDFAGSPLHF
>.|TRBV10-3|TRBJ1-1|.
TGTGCCATCAGTGAGCGGCAGGGGCTCCGGGACACTGAAGCTTTCTTT
CAISERQGLRDTEAFF
>TRBD2|TRBV15|TRBJ2-2|.
TGTGCCACCAGCCCGGGACTAGCGGGGAGTCGGGGCACCGGGGAGCTGTTTTTT
CATSPGLAGSRGTGELFF
>.|TRBV12-3/TRBV12-4|TRBJ2-2|many
TGTGCCAGCAGTCTAGGGGGACCCGGGGAGCTGTTTTTT
CASSLGGPGELFF
>.|TRBV7-6|TRBJ1-4|many
TGTGCCAGCAGCCTAGGGTCCGGGACAACTAATGAAAAACTGTTTTTT
CASSLGSGTTNEKLFF
>TRBD2|TRBV5-1|TRBJ2-3|few
TGCGCCAGCAGCCTCTCCGGGACTAGCGGGGGGACTAGCACAGATACGCAGTATTTT
CASSLSGTSGGTSTDTQYF
>TRBD1|TRBV7-9|TRBJ2-7|.
TGTGCCAGCAGCCCAGCGGACAGGGTCTACGAGCAGTACTTC
CASSPADRVYEQYF